This T cell receptor (beta chain) derives from a study of blood T cell repertoires in COVID-19. Across the whole study: Italy, Spain and the United States were the sources of the convalescent and acute COVID-19 samples. PBMCs, B-cell-depleted T cells, or T cells provided the cDNA or gDNA that made up the material.

In the authors' methods: Amplifying reference gene primers gave estimates of nucleated cell counts. The repertoire was sequenced with immunoSEQ multiplex PCR; TCRdb's copy has only in-frame clones and lacks some. That table supplies the V and J calls and clone size; D and trimming were determined from the DNA. The top ten clones hold roughly 2% of a sample with 200,000 or so clones, about 88% of them seen once. The receptor's source is a man in his sixties or seventies with active or convalescent COVID-19. The sample was peripheral blood.

CDR3 coding DNA: TGTGCCAGCAGCTTAGCGGCGGGGTCTATCACAGATACGCAGTATTTT. It codes for CASSLAAGSITDTQYF. The J gene is TRBJ2-3, the V gene TRBV7-6; TRBD2 might be the D (6 bases). The CDR3 consists of 16 residues. Germline assignment: CDR1 SGHVS and CDR2 FNYEAQ. V gave up 0 bases and J gave up 2 bases, with 12 bases separating them.